This is a list of T cell receptor beta chains from one sample in a study of regulatory T cells in long-lasting Graves disease. TCRdb reanalysed the multiplex PCR reads using MiXCR and keeps one entry per CDR3 protein. The repertoire consists of a few hundred thousand distinct CDR3 sequences, with over 9.5% occurring once and the leading ten covering 15% to 20%. A further study also used this sample, focusing on T cells in Graves' hyperthyroidism and ophthalmopathy.

Sequences were derived from peripheral blood mononuclear cells (PBMCs), sampled at new diagnosis, from a patient treated with antithyroid drugs. The source of these receptors is a woman between 18 and 29 years old with Graves disease. The CDR3 runs from the conserved cysteine through the conserved F or W. The D gene is left open where the match is weak. A clone size is listed for some rows: how often the clone was seen (once, few, many), or a class if it is expanded.

>TRBJ2-2|TRBD1|TRBV12-3/TRBV12-4|many
TGTGCCAGCACCTGGACAGGGTTCGGGGAGCTGTTTTTT
CASTWTGFGELFF
>TRBJ2-1|NA|TRBV4-1|NA
TGCGCCAGCAGCCAAAATCCGGGCTACACGGGCGAGCAGTTCTTC
CASSQNPGYTGEQFF
>TRBJ1-2|NA|TRBV10-3|NA
TGTGCCATCAGCACAGGGTCTTTGAACACCTTC
CAISTGSLNTF
>TRBJ1-5|NA|TRBV20-1|many
TGCAGTGCTATCAGACCGAATCAGCCCCAGCATTTT
CSAIRPNQPQHF
>TRBJ1-1|NA|TRBV12-3/TRBV12-4|many
TGTGCCAGCAGGGAGGGGAACACTGAAGCTTTCTTT
CASREGNTEAFF
>TRBJ2-1|TRBD2|TRBV7-9|once
TGTGCCAGCAGCTTGCCCAGCGGGGGGGCCTACAATGAGCAGTTCTTC
CASSLPSGGAYNEQFF
>TRBJ1-2|NA|TRBV28|many
TGTGCCAGCAGTTTCCTCTTCGGCTCCCGGGGGTATGGCTACACCTTC
CASSFLFGSRGYGYTF
>TRBJ1-3|NA|TRBV4-3|few
TGCGCCAGCAGCCAGGGTTTTGGAAACACCATATATTTT
CASSQGFGNTIYF
>TRBJ2-7|NA|TRBV29-1|many
TGTAGCGGAGGGGACAGAACATACGAGCAGTACTTC
CSGGDRTYEQYF
>TRBJ2-7|NA|TRBV12-3/TRBV12-4|NA
TGTGCCGGCAGTTTACTTTCCTACGAGCAGTACTTC
CAGSLLSYEQYF
>TRBJ2-3|NA|TRBV20-1|few
TGCAGTGCGAAACCTGCTGGGAGGTCCACTGGTACGCAGTATTTT
CSAKPAGRSTGTQYF
>TRBJ1-1|NA|TRBV4-2|many
TGTGCCAGCAGCCAAGTAATATCCAGGGGCGACACTGAAGCTTTCTTT
CASSQVISRGDTEAFF
>TRBJ2-7|NA|TRBV19|many
TGTGCCAGTAGTCTCACAGGGTCGCCCTACGAGCAGTACTTC
CASSLTGSPYEQYF
>TRBJ1-2|TRBD1|TRBV5-1|NA
TGCGCCAGCAGCGAAGGGACAGGCAGACTAGGTGGCTACACCTTC
CASSEGTGRLGGYTF
>TRBJ1-2|NA|TRBV2|many
TGTGCCAGCAGTGAAGCGACGCCTTTAGGGTTGGATGGCTACACCTTC
CASSEATPLGLDGYTF
>TRBJ2-6|NA|TRBV18|many
TGTGCCAGCCCCCCCACCTCTGGGGCCAACGTCCTGACTTTC
CASPPTSGANVLTF
>TRBJ2-3|TRBD2|TRBV4-1|many
TGCGCCAGCAGCCAATCGAGCGGGGGGAACACAGATACGCAGTATTTT
CASSQSSGGNTDTQYF
>TRBJ1-5|NA|TRBV20-1|many
TGCAGTGCTAGTGCGGGGCGCAATCAGCCCCAGCATTTT
CSASAGRNQPQHF
>TRBJ2-5|NA|TRBV19|NA
TGTGCCAGTAGTAGGCGGGCCGGGAGAGAGACCCAGTACTTC
CASSRRAGRETQYF
>TRBJ1-2|NA|TRBV12-3/TRBV12-4|many
TGTGCCAGCAGCCTAACAGGGTTCTATGGCTACACCTTC
CASSLTGFYGYTF
>TRBJ2-7|NA|TRBV5-1|NA
TGCGCCAGTCGGCGGACAAGTCGGAACGAGCAGTACTTC
CASRRTSRNEQYF
>TRBJ2-7|TRBD2|TRBV11-2|many
TGTGCCAGCAGCTTGGAACTAGCGATAACTTACGAGCAGTACTTC
CASSLELAITYEQYF
>TRBJ1-1|NA|TRBV7-3|many
TGTGCCAGCAGCTTTACCTCCGGGGCGAACACTGAAGCTTTCTTT
CASSFTSGANTEAFF
>TRBJ2-5|TRBD1|TRBV4-1|many
TGCGCCAGCAGCCAAGATATTCGGGACAGGGGGAAGGAGACCCAGTACTTC
CASSQDIRDRGKETQYF
>TRBJ2-3|NA|TRBV28|many
TGTGCCAGCAGTTTTCTTCGAGGCCTGGGCCGCACAGATACGCAGTATTTT
CASSFLRGLGRTDTQYF
>TRBJ1-4|TRBD1|TRBV2|NA
TGTGCCAGCATACTCTATGGGGGACAGCCGGAGGAAAAACTGTTTTTT
CASILYGGQPEEKLFF
>TRBJ2-2|NA|TRBV3-1|many
TGTGCCAGCAGCCAAGTACGGGTTATGAGCACCGGGGAGCTGTTTTTT
CASSQVRVMSTGELFF